The clone carrying this T cell receptor beta chain was seen a single time. The target antigen is unknown. This sample stems from a study of T cell repertoires in cytomegalovirus infection. For the study at large: TCR beta signatures that were public indicated CMV infection and matching HLA type.

Regarding the study as a whole: CMV carriers having the relevant HLA were flagged by cumulative public TCR beta family frequency. There were HLA-C-restricted CMV-specific TCR beta clonotypes dominating the ex vivo response.

TCRdb passed the reads through MiXCR, listing each CDR3 protein once. The data hold fewer than 350,000 distinct CDR3 sequences, with about 17% observed a single time. Germline CDR1 SGHTA, CDR2 FQGTGA. CDR3 size: 13 residues. Deletions cut 8 bases from V and 2 bases from J, with 12 bases between. The material sequenced was PBMCs. The V and J genes are TRBV7-3 and TRBJ1-1, with D possibly TRBD1 on 5 matching bases. The source of this sequence is a human donor in good health (CMV status not recorded). Some clones in this sample may be carry-over from other donors' samples. This chain's CDR3 is CASGEGQNTEAFF. The CDR3 DNA follows: TGTGCCAGCGGGGAGGGGCAAAACACTGAAGCTTTCTTT.